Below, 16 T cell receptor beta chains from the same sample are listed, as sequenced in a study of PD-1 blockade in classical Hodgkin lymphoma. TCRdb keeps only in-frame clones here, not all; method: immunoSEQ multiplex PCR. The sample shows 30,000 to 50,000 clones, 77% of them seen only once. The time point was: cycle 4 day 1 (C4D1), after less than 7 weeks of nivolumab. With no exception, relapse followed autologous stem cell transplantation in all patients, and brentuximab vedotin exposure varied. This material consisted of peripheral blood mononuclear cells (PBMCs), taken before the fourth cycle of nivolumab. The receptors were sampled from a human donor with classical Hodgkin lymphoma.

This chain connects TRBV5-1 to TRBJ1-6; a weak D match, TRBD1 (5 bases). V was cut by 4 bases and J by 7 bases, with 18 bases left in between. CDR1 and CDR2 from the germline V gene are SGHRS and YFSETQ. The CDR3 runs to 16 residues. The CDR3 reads CASSPKPQGQNSPLHF. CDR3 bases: TGCGCCAGCAGCCCGAAACCGCAGGGTCAGAATTCACCCCTCCACTTT.

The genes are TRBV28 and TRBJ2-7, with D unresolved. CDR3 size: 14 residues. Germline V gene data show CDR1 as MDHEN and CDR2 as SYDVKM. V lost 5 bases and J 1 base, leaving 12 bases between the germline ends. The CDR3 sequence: CASSLHLRSYEQYF. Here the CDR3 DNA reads TGTGCCAGCAGTCTCCACTTACGGTCCTACGAGCAGTACTTC.

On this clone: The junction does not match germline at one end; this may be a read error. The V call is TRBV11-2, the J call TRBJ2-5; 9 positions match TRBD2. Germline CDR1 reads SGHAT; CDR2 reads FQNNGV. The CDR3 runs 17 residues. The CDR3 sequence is CASSQGVSRGGLETQYF. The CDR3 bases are TGCGCCAGCAGCCAAGGGGTGTCGCGGGGGGGGCTGGAGACCCAGTACTTC.

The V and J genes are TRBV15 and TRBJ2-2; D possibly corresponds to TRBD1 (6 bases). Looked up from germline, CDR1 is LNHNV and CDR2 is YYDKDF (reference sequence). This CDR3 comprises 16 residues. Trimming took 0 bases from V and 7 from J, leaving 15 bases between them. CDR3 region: CATSRDQNRVGGELFF. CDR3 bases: TGTGCCACCAGCAGAGATCAGAACAGGGTCGGCGGGGAGCTGTTTTTT.

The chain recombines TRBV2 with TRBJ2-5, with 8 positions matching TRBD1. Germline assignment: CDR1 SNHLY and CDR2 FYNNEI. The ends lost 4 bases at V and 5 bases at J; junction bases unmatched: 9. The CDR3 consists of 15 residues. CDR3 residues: CASSVQGAREETQYF. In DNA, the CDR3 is TGTGCCAGCAGTGTGCAGGGGGCGAGGGAGGAGACCCAGTACTTC.

CDR3 sequence reads: CASSAGTGSTDTQYF. Here the CDR3 DNA reads TGTGCCAGCAGCGCAGGGACAGGGAGCACAGATACGCAGTATTTT. The gene calls are TRBV7-8 and TRBJ2-3, with 9 bases that match TRBD1. CDR1 and CDR2 (germline): SGHVS, FQNEAQ. Trimming removed 5 bases from V and 0 bases from J; junction bases left unmatched: 3. This CDR3 has 15 residues.

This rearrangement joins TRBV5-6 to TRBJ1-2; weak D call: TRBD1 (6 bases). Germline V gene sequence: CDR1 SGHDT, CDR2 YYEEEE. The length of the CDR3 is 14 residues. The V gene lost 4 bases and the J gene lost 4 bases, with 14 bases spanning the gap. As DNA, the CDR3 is TGTGCCAGCAGCCGCGGCGGACAGACCTATGGCTACACCTTC. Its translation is CASSRGGQTYGYTF.

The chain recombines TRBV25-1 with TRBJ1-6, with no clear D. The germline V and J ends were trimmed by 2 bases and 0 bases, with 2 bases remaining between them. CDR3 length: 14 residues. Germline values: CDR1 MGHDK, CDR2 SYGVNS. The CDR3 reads CASSERSYNSPLHF. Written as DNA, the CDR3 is TGTGCCAGCAGTGAACGCTCCTATAATTCACCCCTCCACTTT.

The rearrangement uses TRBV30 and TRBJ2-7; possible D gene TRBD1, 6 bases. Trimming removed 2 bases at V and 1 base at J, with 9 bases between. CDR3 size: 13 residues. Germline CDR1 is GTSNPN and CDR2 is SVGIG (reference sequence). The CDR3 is CAWSTDSSYEQYF. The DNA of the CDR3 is TGTGCCTGGAGTACGGACAGTTCCTACGAGCAGTACTTC.

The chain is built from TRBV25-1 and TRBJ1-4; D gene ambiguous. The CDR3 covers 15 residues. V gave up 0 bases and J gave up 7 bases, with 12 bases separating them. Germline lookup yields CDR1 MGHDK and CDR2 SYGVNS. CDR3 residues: CASSEYMGGIEKLFF. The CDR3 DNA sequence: TGTGCCAGCAGTGAATATATGGGCGGGATTGAAAAACTGTTTTTT. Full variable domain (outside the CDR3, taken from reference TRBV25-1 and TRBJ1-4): EADIYQTPRYLVIGTGKKITLECSQTMGHDKMYWYQQDPGMELHLIHYSYGVNSTEKGDLSSESTVSRIRTEHFPLTLESARPSHTSQYLCASSEYMGGIEKLFFGSGTQLSVL.

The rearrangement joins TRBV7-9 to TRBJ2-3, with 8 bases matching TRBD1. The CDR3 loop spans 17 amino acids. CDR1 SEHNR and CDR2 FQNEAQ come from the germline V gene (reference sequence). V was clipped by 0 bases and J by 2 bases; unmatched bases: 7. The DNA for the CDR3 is TGTGCCAGCAGCTTAGCGCGTGATCAGGGGGCCACAGATACGCAGTATTTT. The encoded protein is CASSLARDQGATDTQYF.

The CDR3 reads CASSQGDRFTGELFF. For the CDR3, the DNA is TGCGCCAGCAGCCAAGGGGACAGGTTCACCGGGGAGCTGTTTTTT. V usage is TRBV4-3 and J usage is TRBJ2-2, with 8 bases fitting TRBD1. This CDR3 comprises 15 residues. Germline lookup yields CDR1 LGHNA and CDR2 YSLEER. After removal of 1 base from V and 4 bases from J, the junction contained 2 bases not matched to a gene.

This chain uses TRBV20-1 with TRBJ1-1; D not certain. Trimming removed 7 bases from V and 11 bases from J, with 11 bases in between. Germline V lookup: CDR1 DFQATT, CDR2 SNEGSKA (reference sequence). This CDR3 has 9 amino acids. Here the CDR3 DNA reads TGCAGTGAGTCCCGGGGTGCTTTCTTT. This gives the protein CSESRGAFF.

CDR3 residues: CASSLRSPGQGPHGYTF. Here the CDR3 DNA reads TGTGCCAGCTCACTGAGATCGCCGGGACAGGGGCCTCATGGCTACACCTTC. The V and J genes are TRBV18 and TRBJ1-2; TRBD1 matches at 10 bases. Germline-derived CDR1 and CDR2 are KGHSH and LQKENI. V was clipped by 4 bases and J by 6 bases; unmatched bases: 14. The CDR3 is made up of 17 amino acids. The whole variable domain, remainder taken from reference TRBV18 and TRBJ1-2, is NAGVMQNPRHLVRRRGQEARLRCSPMKGHSHVYWYRQLPEEGLKFMVYLQKENIIDESGMPKERFSAEFPKEGPSILRIQQVVRGDSAAYFCASSLRSPGQGPHGYTFGSGTRLTVV.

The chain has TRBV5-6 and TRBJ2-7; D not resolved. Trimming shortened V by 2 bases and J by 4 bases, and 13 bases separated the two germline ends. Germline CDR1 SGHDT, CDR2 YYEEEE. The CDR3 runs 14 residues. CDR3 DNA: TGTGCCAGCAGCTTTCTTGGCAGCTATTACGAGCAGTACTTC. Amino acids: CASSFLGSYYEQYF. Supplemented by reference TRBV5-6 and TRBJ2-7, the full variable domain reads DAGVTQSPTHLIKTRGQQVTLRCSPKSGHDTVSWYQQALGQGPQFIFQYYEEEERQRGNFPDRFSGHQFPNYSSELNVNALLLGDSALYLCASSFLGSYYEQYFGPGTRLTVT.

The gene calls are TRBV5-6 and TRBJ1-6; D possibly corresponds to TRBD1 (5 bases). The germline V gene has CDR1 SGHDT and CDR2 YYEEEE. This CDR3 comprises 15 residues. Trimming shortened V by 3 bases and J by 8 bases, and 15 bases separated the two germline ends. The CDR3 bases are TGTGCCAGCAGCTCTGGGGACCTAATATATTCACCCCTCCACTTT. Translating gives CASSSGDLIYSPLHF.